The rows below give T cell receptor beta chains drawn from one sample of a study of cytomegalovirus exposure and HLA in healthy donors. Repertoires were generated with immunoSEQ multiplex PCR, while TCRdb's copy carries only in-frame clones and drops some. The table for this sample gives about 210,000 clones. The sequencing sample was made of PBMCs. The source is a woman in her thirties in good health and CMV-seropositive. CDR3s include the opening cysteine and the closing phenylalanine or tryptophan. Each record gives: V gene, J gene, CDR3 protein.

v_call: TRBV5-1
j_call: TRBJ2-5
cdr3_aa: CASSFAGGGETQYF

v_call: TRBV9
j_call: TRBJ2-1
cdr3_aa: CASSGRTPKKDNEQFF

v_call: TRBV11-2
j_call: TRBJ2-1
cdr3_aa: CASSSGTSSHNEQFF

v_call: TRBV19
j_call: TRBJ2-7
cdr3_aa: CASRDQDRDRYEQYF

v_call: TRBV23-1
j_call: TRBJ2-7
cdr3_aa: CASSQAGRNLSYEQYF

v_call: TRBV6-1
j_call: TRBJ2-3
cdr3_aa: CASSPHGGSTDTQYF

v_call: TRBV11-2
j_call: TRBJ1-4
cdr3_aa: CASSLTGGNEKLFF

v_call: TRBV5-4
j_call: TRBJ2-3
cdr3_aa: CASSPGTSPHTDTQYF

v_call: TRBV5-5
j_call: TRBJ2-5
cdr3_aa: CASSLQGIETQYF

v_call: TRBV11-2
j_call: TRBJ1-2
cdr3_aa: CASSLSYGYTF

v_call: TRBV10-3
j_call: TRBJ1-2
cdr3_aa: CAISEGRHYGYTF

v_call: TRBV27
j_call: TRBJ2-2
cdr3_aa: CASSFQVQMNTGELFF

v_call: TRBV15
j_call: TRBJ2-7
cdr3_aa: CATSREGASFYEQYF

v_call: TRBV27
j_call: TRBJ2-1
cdr3_aa: CASSSLGLAGEDNEQFF

v_call: TRBV4-1
j_call: TRBJ2-3
cdr3_aa: CASSSIGLAGNTDTQYF